The clone carrying this T cell receptor beta chain was observed a handful of times. Its specificity is unknown. The use of a sample-barcoded 5' primer and a J-beta primer mix characterized a second PCR of roughly 6 to 11 cycles. Tags on each cDNA molecule came from a template-switch adaptor with 12 random nucleotides. Each CDR3 protein gets one entry after TCRdb re-called the 5' RACE reads with MiXCR. The sample shows about 1 million distinct CDR3 sequences, 40% to 45% of them seen only once. The data were taken from a study of blood T cells in healthy people across ages. General study points: Age brought a roughly linear fall in TCR beta diversity measured per million T cells. Those diversity estimates obtained from one million T cells were thought to be underestimates.

The authors extracted at least 6 micrograms of total RNA per sample. This CDR3 is built from 20 residues. CDR1 is SEHNR and CDR2 is FQNEAQ in the germline V gene (reference sequence). With 9 bases clipped from V and 5 bases from J, the junction kept 23 bases outside the gene matches. The J gene is TRBJ2-1, the V gene TRBV7-9; 12 bases fit TRBD2. The clonotype was recovered from a woman aged 55-69 years in good health. The sequenced sample consisted of blood. The CDR3 DNA sequence: TGTGCCAGTAGTTTTTCGCGGGACAGAACTAGCGGGGGGAGAGACAATGAGCAGTTCTTC. This translates into CASSFSRDRTSGGRDNEQFF.